The rows below give T cell receptor beta chains drawn from one sample of a study of T-cell reconstitution after alpha-beta-depleted transplantation in children. MiXCR was run by TCRdb on the PCR reads, yielding one entry per CDR3 protein. This sample has about 260,000 distinct CDR3 sequences; 6.5% to 10% occur once, and the top ten carry 6% to 7%. The sample in question was PBMCs, mostly from graft donor cells, obtained 180 days after TCRalphabeta/CD19-depleted stem cell transplant. These receptors came from a male patient between 10 and 17 years old who had a stem cell transplant for acute lymphoblastic leukemia, so the T cells may come from the graft donor. The CDR3 runs from the conserved cysteine through the conserved F or W. Expanded clones are given a class, and other clones once, few, many or no size at all.

>TRBV5-1|many|14|TRBJ2-7
CASGTDRVSYEQYF
>TRBV11-2|many|16|TRBJ1-3
CASSPRGGQAGNTIYF
>TRBV20-1|many|12|TRBJ2-1
CSAARTSNEQFF
>TRBV6-1|many|14|TRBJ1-5
CASSGDSPNQPQHF
>TRBV4-1|many|16|TRBJ1-5
CASSQAPGLLHQPQHF
>TRBV6-5|many|14|TRBJ2-7
CASSYSRGAYEQYF
>TRBV10-3|many|13|TRBJ2-5
CAIRAASLETQYF
>TRBV20-1|many|13|TRBJ1-1
CSAPGGAETEAFF
>TRBV21-1|many|15|TRBJ1-2
CASSKRNKAVYGYTF
>TRBV29-1|many|13|TRBJ2-2
CSVRTGGAGELFF
>TRBV7-8|many|13|TRBJ2-1
CASSLVTSGSGFF
>TRBV4-3|many|15|TRBJ1-3
CASSQGAGDGNTIYF
>TRBV11-3|-|16|TRBJ2-1
CASSSGLAGFYNEQFF
>TRBV4-2|many|15|TRBJ1-6
CASSQDKGGNSPLHF
>TRBV29-1|many|17|TRBJ2-5
CSVERRLAGKHKETQYF
>TRBV28|many|16|TRBJ2-7
CASSSPPRIMSYEQYF
>TRBV5-4|many|14|TRBJ1-2
CASSKVGREDGYTF
>TRBV9|many|16|TRBJ2-1
CASSAAGGGRYNEQFF
>TRBV14|many|15|TRBJ2-7
CASSQGDRDSYEQYF
>TRBV20-1|many|14|TRBJ2-7
CSARARTGGYEQYF
>TRBV20-1|many|12|TRBJ2-1
CSATWGQSEQFF
>TRBV9|many|14|TRBJ1-1
CASSVALDRKEAFF
>TRBV9|many|15|TRBJ2-2
CASSVAQGRTGELFF
>TRBV19|many|15|TRBJ2-4
CASSMARIAKNIQYF
>TRBV3-1|many|20|TRBJ2-2
CASSPKTGWLAGENIGELFF
>TRBV5-1|many|13|TRBJ2-1
CASSLDGVNEQFF
>TRBV19|many|13|TRBJ1-2
CASSTRQGYGYTF
>TRBV9|many|23|TRBJ2-3
CASSVPYAPGGSGLAENTDTQYF
>TRBV5-1|many|14|TRBJ2-7
CASSLGELRVGQYF
>TRBV20-1|many|15|TRBJ2-5
CSAPGVAGRVETQYF
>TRBV4-1|many|14|TRBJ1-2
CASSQAEGPYGYTF
>TRBV12-3/TRBV12-4|-|19|TRBJ2-2
CTSSFPRGGTSGKTGELFF
>TRBV7-2|many|12|TRBJ2-1
CASSFGWDEQFF
>TRBV15|many|16|TRBJ1-2
CATRQQRRSANYGYTF
>TRBV4-1|many|15|TRBJ2-7
CASSPLAGGSEEQYF
>TRBV5-1|many|15|TRBJ2-3
CASSLAGGAPDTQYF
>TRBV6-1|many|13|TRBJ1-1
CASSEDRDTEAFF
>TRBV12-3/TRBV12-4|many|13|TRBJ2-2
CASRRGGTGELFF
>TRBV27|few|15|TRBJ2-4
CASSRQGTQKNIQYF
>TRBV20-1|many|14|TRBJ1-2
CSARDLTTSYGYTF
>TRBV25-1|many|13|TRBJ1-1
CASSESFNTEAFF
>TRBV29-1|many|14|TRBJ2-7
CSGLLQGRGYEQYF
>TRBV29-1|many|14|TRBJ1-1
CSVAGAPMNTEAFF
>TRBV7-9|few|15|TRBJ2-6
CASSYSLPGANVLTF
>TRBV20-1|-|12|TRBJ2-7
CSAPWTGNEQYF
>TRBV6-5|-|15|TRBJ2-1
CASKPLGFSYNEQFF
>TRBV5-6|many|16|TRBJ2-1
CASSLAHLSQWHEQFF
>TRBV24-1|few|14|TRBJ2-2
CATSDERDTGELFF
>TRBV7-8|many|13|TRBJ1-3
CASSLAGGNTIYF
>TRBV5-1|-|16|TRBJ2-7
CASSLSPLAGGYEQYF